This T cell receptor (beta chain) was recorded in a study of blood T cells in healthy people across ages. The authors ran a second PCR of about 6 to 11 cycles using a sample-barcoded 5' primer and a J-beta primer mix. TCRdb called the 5' RACE reads again in MiXCR, with one record for every CDR3 protein. The top ten hold roughly 3.5% of the sample, which has about 800,000 distinct CDR3 sequences, 25% seen once. This clonotype was counted a few times. The CDR3 is 14 amino acids. With 4 bases removed from V and 3 bases from J, the gap between germline ends came to 13 bases. CDR1 and CDR2 from the germline V gene are MNHEY and SVGEGT. These records were also assigned to another study, of T cells of mothers and their children. That source adds: Three healthy Caucasian mothers served as donors, and their six children did as well.

The TCR was taken from a boy between 10 and 17 years old in good health. The chain recombines TRBV6-2 or TRBV6-3 with TRBJ2-7; TRBD1 might be the D (6 bases). Sequenced input: blood. The CDR3, as DNA: TGTGCCAGCAGTTTCGAGACAGGCATCTACGAGCAGTACTTC. It yields the protein CASSFETGIYEQYF.